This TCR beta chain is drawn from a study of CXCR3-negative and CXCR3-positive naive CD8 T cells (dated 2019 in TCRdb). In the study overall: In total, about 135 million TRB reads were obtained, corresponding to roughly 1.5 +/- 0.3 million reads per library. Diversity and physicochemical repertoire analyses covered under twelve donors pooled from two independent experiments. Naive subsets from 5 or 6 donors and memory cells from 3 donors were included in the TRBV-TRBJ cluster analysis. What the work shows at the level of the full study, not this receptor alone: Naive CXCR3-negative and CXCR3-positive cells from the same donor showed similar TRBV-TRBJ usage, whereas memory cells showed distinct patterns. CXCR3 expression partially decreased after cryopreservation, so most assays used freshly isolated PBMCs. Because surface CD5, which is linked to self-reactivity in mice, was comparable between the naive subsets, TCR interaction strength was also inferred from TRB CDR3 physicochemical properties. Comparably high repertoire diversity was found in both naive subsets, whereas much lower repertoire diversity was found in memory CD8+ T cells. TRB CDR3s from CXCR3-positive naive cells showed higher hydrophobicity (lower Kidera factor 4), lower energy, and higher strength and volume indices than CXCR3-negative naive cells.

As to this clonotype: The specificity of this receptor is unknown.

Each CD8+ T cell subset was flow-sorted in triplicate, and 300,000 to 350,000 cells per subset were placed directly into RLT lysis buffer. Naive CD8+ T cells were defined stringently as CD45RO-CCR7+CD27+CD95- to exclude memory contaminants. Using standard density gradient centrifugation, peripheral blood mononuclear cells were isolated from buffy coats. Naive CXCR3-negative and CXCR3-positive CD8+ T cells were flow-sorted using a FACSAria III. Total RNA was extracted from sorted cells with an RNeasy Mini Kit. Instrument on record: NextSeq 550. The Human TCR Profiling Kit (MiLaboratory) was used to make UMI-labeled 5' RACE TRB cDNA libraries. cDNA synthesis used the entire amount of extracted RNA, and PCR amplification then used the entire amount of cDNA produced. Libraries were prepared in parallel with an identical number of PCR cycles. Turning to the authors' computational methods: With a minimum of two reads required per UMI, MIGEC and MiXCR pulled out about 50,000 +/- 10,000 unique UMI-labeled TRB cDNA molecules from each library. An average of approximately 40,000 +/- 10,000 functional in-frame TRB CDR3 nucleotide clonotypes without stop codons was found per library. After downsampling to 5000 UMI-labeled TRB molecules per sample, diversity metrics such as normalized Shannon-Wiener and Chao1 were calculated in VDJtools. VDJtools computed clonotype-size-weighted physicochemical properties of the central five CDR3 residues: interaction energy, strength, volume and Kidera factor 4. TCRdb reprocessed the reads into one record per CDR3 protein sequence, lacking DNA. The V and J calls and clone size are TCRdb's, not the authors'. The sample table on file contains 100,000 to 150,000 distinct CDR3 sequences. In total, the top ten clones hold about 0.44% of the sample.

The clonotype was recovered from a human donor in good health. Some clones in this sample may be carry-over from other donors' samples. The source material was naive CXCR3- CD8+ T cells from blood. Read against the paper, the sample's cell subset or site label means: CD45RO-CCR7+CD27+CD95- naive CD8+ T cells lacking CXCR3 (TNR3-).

CDR3 sequence: CAISESETSGLETQYF. The rearranged segments are TRBV10-3 and TRBJ2-5; TCRdb calls TRBD2, which cannot be checked without DNA. CDR1 is given as ENHRY and CDR2 as SYGVKD, both from the germline V gene. The CDR3 starts with the cysteine, ends with the phenylalanine, and has 16 residues. DNA is not recorded here.